This T cell receptor (beta chain) was identified during a study of T cells in localized non-small cell lung cancer. Study-level results: Sequencing was restricted to one tumor region; therefore, heterogeneity remains possible. Clonality of T cells reached its maximum in uninvolved adjacent lung, surpassing tumor. Adjacent lung tissue had a median about 57 of the top 100 clones found in the tumor. The study linked higher blood T cell density to longer overall survival.

On this clone itself: Antigen: not known.

The data were produced by immunoSEQ multiplex PCR, yet TCRdb's version contains in-frame clones alone and is incomplete. The sample lists around 26,000 clones, over 70% occurring once. The material sequenced was peripheral blood, taken before any cancer treatment. The TCR sequence derives from a man aged 35-75 years with stage III squamous cell lung carcinoma.

This CDR3 is CASKAGGGYEQYV. CDR3 DNA sequence: TGTGCCAGCAAAGCGGGGGGGGGCTACGAGCAGTACGTC. The V call is TRBV6-1, the J call TRBJ2-7, with 10 bases fitting TRBD2. Germline V gene lookup returns CDR1 MNHNS and CDR2 SASEGT. V dropped 7 bases and J dropped 3; count of bases not matched to a gene: 3. The CDR3 contains 13 residues.